The 17 T cell receptor beta chains presented below share a single source sample, sequenced in a study of blood T cell repertoires in COVID-19. Only in-frame clones appear in the TCRdb table, and some are missing; sequencing was by immunoSEQ multiplex PCR. This table holds about 180,000 clones, about 79% found once. Sequenced sample: peripheral blood. Receptors originate from a woman in her 70s with acute or convalescent COVID-19.

The chain links TRBV3-1 (or the pseudogene TRBV3-2) to TRBJ1-1; D gene uncertain. The CDR3 has 14 residues. Germline V gene data show CDR1 as LGHDT and CDR2 as YNNKEL (reference sequence). Trimming left V 2 bases short and J 2 bases short, with 9 bases between. In DNA, the CDR3 is TGTGCCAGCAGCCAACGGAGGTTTAACACTGAAGCTTTCTTT. Protein sequence: CASSQRRFNTEAFF.

This clone was observed a handful of times. The J gene is TRBJ1-5, the V gene TRBV19, with 9 bases matching TRBD1. The germline V gene encodes CDR1 LNHDA and CDR2 SQIVND (reference sequence). The CDR3 contains 15 residues. V lost 7 bases to trimming and J lost 7 bases; unmatched junction nucleotides: 11. CDR3 coding DNA: TGTGCCAGTAAGTCCGGGACAGGGACCCACCAGCCCCAGCATTTT. It encodes CASKSGTGTHQPQHF.

A few counts support this clone. The chain links TRBV10-1 to TRBJ2-5; 8 bases are a match to TRBD1. From germline, CDR1 is WNHNN and CDR2 SYGVQD (reference sequence). CDR3 size: 16 residues. The V and J ends lost 3 bases and 5 bases, in that order; junction bases with no gene match: 11. In nucleotides, the CDR3 is TGCGCCAGCAGTGACCGGACGGGACAGGAGTTGGAGACCCAGTACTTC. Residues: CASSDRTGQELETQYF.

This clone occurred a few times. The chain combines TRBV10-3 with TRBJ2-7, with 11 bases identical to TRBD2. Looked up from germline, CDR1 is ENHRY and CDR2 is SYGVKD. CDR3 length: 14 amino acids. V was clipped by 4 bases and J by 4 bases; unmatched bases: 3. The CDR3 is CAISGGTSGYEQYF. CDR3 sequence (DNA): TGTGCCATCAGTGGGGGGACTAGCGGTTACGAGCAGTACTTC.

This clone came up once. The V call is TRBV7-9, the J call TRBJ1-1; weak D call: TRBD1 (5 bases). Germline CDR1 is SEHNR and CDR2 is FQNEAQ (reference sequence). The CDR3 has 14 residues. Trimming removed 2 bases from V and 6 bases from J, with 13 bases in between. Here the CDR3 reads CASSLSGGLPEAFF. In DNA, the CDR3 is TGTGCCAGCAGCTTATCTGGGGGACTCCCTGAAGCTTTCTTT.

This clone was picked up a small number of times. This chain links TRBV6-1 with TRBJ1-6, with 7 bases matching TRBD1. Germline CDR1 MNHNS, CDR2 SASEGT. This CDR3 is 20 amino acids long. J was trimmed by 5 bases and V by 4 bases; bases with no gene match: 20. The CDR3 coding sequence is TGTGCCAGCAGTGCAATTCCGCCGACAGGGTCTGGTTCCAATAATTCACCCCTCCACTTT. Protein sequence: CASSAIPPTGSGSNNSPLHF.

The rearrangement uses TRBV5-6 and TRBJ2-5; 7 bases match TRBD1. The CDR3 runs 17 residues. Germline V gene lookup returns CDR1 SGHDT and CDR2 YYEEEE. The junction had 10 bases not matched to a gene; V was cut back by 1 base and J by 1 base. As DNA, the CDR3 is TGTGCCAGCAGCTTGTTTTGGGGAGAGGGGGCCCAAGAGACCCAGTACTTC. This sequence encodes CASSLFWGEGAQETQYF.

This clone occurred a few times. J is TRBJ2-2 and V is TRBV5-4; 8 positions agree with TRBD1. V lost 4 bases and J lost 10; bases outside the gene matches: 9. The CDR3 loop spans 14 amino acids. CDR1 and CDR2 (germline): SGHNT, YYREEE (reference sequence). CDR3: CASSSDRGEAELFF. In DNA form, the CDR3 reads TGTGCCAGCAGCAGTGACAGGGGAGAAGCGGAGCTGTTTTTT.

The chain recombines TRBV5-4 with TRBJ2-5; TRBD2 aligns across 10 bases. V lost 7 bases, J lost 4 bases, and 7 bases stayed unmatched. The germline gives CDR1 SGHNT, CDR2 YYREEE (reference sequence). The CDR3 runs 14 residues. CDR3 DNA sequence: TGTGCCAGCTTGTCAAGCGGGAGGGGAGAGACCCAGTACTTC. The encoded protein is CASLSSGRGETQYF.

V is TRBV5-8 and J is TRBJ1-5; possibly TRBD1 for D (6 bases). V lost 7 bases to trimming and J lost 0 bases, with 14 bases between them. The germline CDR1 and CDR2 sequences are SGHTS and YDEGEE. The CDR3 runs to 15 residues. The CDR3 sequence is CASLGRGFSNQPQHF. The CDR3 nucleotides are TGTGCCAGCCTCGGAAGGGGGTTTAGCAATCAGCCCCAGCATTTT.

The CDR3 sequence is CASSEVRVEAFF. CDR3 in DNA: TGTGCCAGCAGTGAAGTTCGGGTTGAAGCTTTCTTT. V usage is TRBV2 and J usage is TRBJ1-1; unclear D gene. Trimming cost V 1 base and J 7 bases, with 7 bases left between them. The CDR3 is 12 amino acids. Germline CDR1 and CDR2: SNHLY and FYNNEI.

This clone was picked up many times. The chain recombines TRBV18 with TRBJ1-3; TRBD1 agrees at 7 bases. The CDR3 sequence is 17 residues long. Germline V gene lookup returns CDR1 KGHSH and CDR2 LQKENI. J was trimmed by 0 bases and V by 3 bases; bases with no gene match: 8. CDR3 nucleotides: TGTGCCAGCTCACCTACCATGGGGACAGCCTCTGGAAACACCATATATTTT. Protein product: CASSPTMGTASGNTIYF.

The rearrangement joins TRBV6-5 to TRBJ1-5; 9 positions agree with TRBD1. V lost 5 bases to trimming and J lost 7 bases; unmatched junction nucleotides: 6. The CDR3 runs 14 residues. Germline V gene sequence: CDR1 MNHEY, CDR2 SVGAGI. The DNA of the CDR3 is TGTGCCAGCAGTCGGCCGGGACAGGGACAGCCCCAGCATTTT. Translated: CASSRPGQGQPQHF.

The chain has TRBV24-1 and TRBJ2-3; 9 nucleotides match TRBD1. This CDR3 has 16 amino acids. Germline assignment: CDR1 KGHDR and CDR2 SFDVKD. With 3 bases clipped from V and 6 bases from J, the junction kept 9 bases outside the gene matches. CDR3 in DNA: TGTGCCACCAGTGATCGGGCGGGACAGGGTGGCGATACGCAGTATTTT. It codes for CATSDRAGQGGDTQYF.

This sequence joins TRBV9 and TRBJ2-1, with D unclear. Germline CDR1 is SGDLS and CDR2 is YYNGEE. The CDR3 totals 15 residues. The V gene lost 4 bases and the J gene lost 3 bases, with 14 bases spanning the gap. The CDR3 DNA reads as TGTGCCAGCAGCCCGAGCGCCACCCTCTACAATGAGCAGTTCTTC. Translation: CASSPSATLYNEQFF.

The V and J genes are TRBV27 and TRBJ1-6, with D perhaps TRBD1 (6 bases). The CDR3 totals 15 residues. Per germline, CDR1 MNHEY and CDR2 SMNVEV (reference sequence). V shed 2 bases and J shed 5 bases, with 10 bases lying between them. This CDR3 is CASSLGTGHNSPLHF. DNA of the CDR3: TGTGCCAGCAGTTTAGGTACAGGGCATAATTCACCCCTCCACTTT.

V usage is TRBV11-3 and J usage is TRBJ2-1; a possible D gene is TRBD2 (5 bases). CDR3 length equals 15 residues. V lost 1 base, J lost 5 bases, and 12 bases lay in between. Germline values: CDR1 SGHNT, CDR2 YENEEA. CDR3 amino acids: CASSLGSVGNNEQFF. In nucleotides, the CDR3 is TGTGCCAGCAGCTTAGGTTCGGTCGGGAACAATGAGCAGTTCTTC. Based on the CDR3 plus reference TRBV11-3 and TRBJ2-1, the full variable domain is EAGVVQSPRYKIIEKKQPVAFWCNPISGHNTLYWYLQNLGQGPELLIRYENEEAVDDSQLPKDRFSAERLKGVDSTLKIQPAELGDSAVYLCASSLGSVGNNEQFFGPGTRLTVL.